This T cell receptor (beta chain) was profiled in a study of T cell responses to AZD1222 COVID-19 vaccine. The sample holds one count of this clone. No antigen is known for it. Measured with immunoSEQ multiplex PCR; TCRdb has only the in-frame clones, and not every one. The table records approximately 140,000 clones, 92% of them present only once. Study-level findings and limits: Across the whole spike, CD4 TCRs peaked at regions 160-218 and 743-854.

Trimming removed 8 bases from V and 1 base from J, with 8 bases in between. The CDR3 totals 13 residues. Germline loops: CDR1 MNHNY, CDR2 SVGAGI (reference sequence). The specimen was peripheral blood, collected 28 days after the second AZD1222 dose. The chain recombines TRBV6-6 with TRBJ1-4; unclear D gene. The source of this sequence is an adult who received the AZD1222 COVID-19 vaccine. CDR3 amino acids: CASLAGTNEKLFF. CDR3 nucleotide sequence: TGTGCCAGCCTTGCAGGAACTAATGAAAAACTGTTTTTT.